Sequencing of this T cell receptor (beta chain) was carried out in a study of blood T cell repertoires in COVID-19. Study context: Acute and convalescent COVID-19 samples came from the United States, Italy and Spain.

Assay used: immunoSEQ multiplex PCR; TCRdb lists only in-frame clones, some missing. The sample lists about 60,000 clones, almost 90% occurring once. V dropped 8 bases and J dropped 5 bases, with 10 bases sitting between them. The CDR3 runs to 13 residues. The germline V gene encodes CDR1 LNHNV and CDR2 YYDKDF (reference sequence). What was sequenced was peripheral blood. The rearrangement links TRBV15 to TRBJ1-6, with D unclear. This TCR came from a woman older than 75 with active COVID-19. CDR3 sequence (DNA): TGTGCCACCGGAGGTTATGATAATTCACCCCTCCACTTT. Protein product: CATGGYDNSPLHF.